These 17 T cell receptor beta chains originate from one sample sequenced in a study of long-term antiretroviral therapy in people with HIV. Samples were assayed with immunoSEQ v3.0 at survey level. Only in-frame clones appear in the TCRdb table, and some are missing; sequencing was by immunoSEQ multiplex PCR. The sample yields approximately 23,000 clones, roughly 80% seen once. The specimen was unsorted PBMCs, collected around 6 years after starting antiretroviral therapy. All receptors come from a man aged 25-45 years with HIV.

V usage is TRBV2 and J usage is TRBJ2-3; 10 bases are a match to TRBD2. The CDR3 is 14 residues long. J gave up 2 bases and V 8 bases, and 4 bases lay outside the gene matches. In germline, CDR1 is SNHLY, CDR2 FYNNEI. CDR3 protein: CASGLAGVTDTQYF. DNA of the CDR3: TGTGCCAGCGGGCTAGCGGGGGTCACAGATACGCAGTATTTT.

The sample holds one count of this clone. This sequence joins TRBV28 and TRBJ2-3, with D unresolved. V was clipped by 3 bases and J by 5 bases, with 15 bases between them. CDR1 MDHEN and CDR2 SYDVKM come from the germline V gene. The CDR3 spans 15 residues. The CDR3 loop reads CASSFRAGSVDTQYF. In nucleotides, the CDR3 is TGTGCCAGCAGTTTTAGGGCAGGCTCCGTAGATACGCAGTATTTT.

The chain joins TRBV5-1 to TRBJ1-3, with D possibly being TRBD1 (6 bases). CDR3 size: 19 residues. The germline V and J ends were trimmed by 3 bases and 0 bases, with 22 bases remaining between them. Germline V gene lookup returns CDR1 SGHRS and CDR2 YFSETQ. The CDR3: CASSSDILAGARSGNTIYF. CDR3 bases: TGCGCCAGCAGCTCGGATATATTGGCGGGGGCTCGCTCTGGAAACACCATATATTTT.

The CDR3 spells CASSISTGRTEAFF. CDR3 bases: TGTGCCAGTAGTATATCGACAGGCCGGACTGAAGCTTTCTTT. The chain uses TRBV19 and TRBJ1-1; D is possibly TRBD1 (6 bases). Per the germline V gene, CDR1 is LNHDA and CDR2 is SQIVND (reference sequence). The CDR3 consists of 14 residues. Trimming left V 2 bases short and J 5 bases short, with 12 bases between.

This sequence joins TRBV2 and TRBJ1-5; 8 nucleotides align to TRBD1. After removal of 6 bases from V and 7 bases from J, the junction contained 8 bases not matched to a gene. The CDR3 extends over 14 amino acids. Germline CDR1 reads SNHLY; CDR2 reads FYNNEI. CDR3 loop: CASSGQGLGQPQHF. The CDR3 DNA reads as TGTGCCAGCAGCGGACAGGGCCTGGGCCAGCCCCAGCATTTT.

This chain links TRBV5-4 with TRBJ2-1; 13 bases agree with TRBD2. This CDR3 is 17 amino acids long. V lost 3 bases and J lost 5; bases outside the gene matches: 8. CDR1 and CDR2 (germline): SGHNT, YYREEE (reference sequence). The CDR3 DNA is TGTGCCAGCAGCTCAGCGCGACTAGCGGGGGGAGACAATGAGCAGTTCTTC. Its translation is CASSSARLAGGDNEQFF. The complete variable domain, with remaining parts taken from reference TRBV5-4 and TRBJ2-1, reads ETGVTQSPTHLIKTRGQQVTLRCSSQSGHNTVSWYQQALGQGPQFIFQYYREEENGRGNFPPRFSGLQFPNYSSELNVNALELDDSALYLCASSSARLAGGDNEQFFGPGTRLTVL.

The CDR3: CASSLQIRNNEQFF. The DNA for the CDR3 is TGTGCCAGCAGTCTCCAAATTCGAAACAATGAGCAGTTCTTC. The chain combines TRBV7-9 with TRBJ2-1; D gene unclear. The CDR3 runs to 14 residues. Germline CDR1 is SEHNR and CDR2 is FQNEAQ (reference sequence). V was shortened by 6 bases and J by 5 bases, with 14 bases between the two germline ends.

This clone was seen a single time. The chain combines TRBV9 with TRBJ2-3, with 8 positions matching TRBD2. CDR1 is SGDLS, CDR2 YYNGEE, per germline. CDR3 length: 17 amino acids. The ends lost 2 bases at V and 5 bases at J; junction bases unmatched: 13. The CDR3 sequence: CASSVAPGGGLGDTQYF. The CDR3 DNA is TGTGCCAGCAGCGTGGCACCCGGCGGGGGGTTGGGAGATACGCAGTATTTT.

This sequence joins TRBV5-1 and TRBJ1-6; D unclear. Germline V lookup: CDR1 SGHRS, CDR2 YFSETQ. Trimming took off 2 bases at V and 5 bases at J, with 11 bases between the two ends. The CDR3 is 15 amino acids. The CDR3 region is CASSFGRTNNSPLHF. The CDR3 DNA is TGCGCCAGCAGCTTCGGGAGAACCAATAATTCACCCCTCCACTTT.

The chain carries TRBV5-1 and TRBJ2-2; 7 bases match TRBD1. The CDR3 has 15 residues. V dropped 0 bases and J dropped 5; count of bases not matched to a gene: 4. Per germline, CDR1 SGHRS and CDR2 YFSETQ. Here the CDR3 DNA reads TGCGCCAGCAGCTTGGGACAGGGATGGACCGGGGAGCTGTTTTTT. Its protein product is CASSLGQGWTGELFF. The full variable domain, completed using reference TRBV5-1 and TRBJ2-2, is KAGVTQTPRYLIKTRGQQVTLSCSPISGHRSVSWYQQTPGQGLQFLFEYFSETQRNKGNFPGRFSGRQFSNSRSEMNVSTLELGDSALYLCASSLGQGWTGELFFGEGSRLTVL.

V gene TRBV7-7 combines with J gene TRBJ2-7; D not resolved. V was shortened by 3 bases and J by 2 bases, with 8 bases between the two germline ends. This CDR3 spans 13 amino acids. The germline gives CDR1 SSHAT, CDR2 FNYEAQ (reference sequence). The CDR3 reads CASSLDPAYEQYF. In DNA, the CDR3 is TGTGCCAGCAGCTTGGACCCAGCCTACGAGCAGTACTTC.

The V gene is TRBV16, the J gene TRBJ1-3; D gene uncertain. Trimming removed 4 bases from V and 4 bases from J, with 8 bases in between. The CDR3 is 13 residues long. CDR1 is KGHSY and CDR2 is FQNENV in the germline V gene. The CDR3, as DNA: TGTGCCAGCAGCCGGACGGCGGGAAACACCATATATTTT. Translated: CASSRTAGNTIYF.

The chain links TRBV11-1 to TRBJ1-1, with 7 bases matching TRBD1. The germline V gene encodes CDR1 SGHAT and CDR2 FQDESV (reference sequence). This CDR3 has 18 residues. J lost 3 bases, V lost 1 base, and 14 bases had no gene match. CDR3 sequence: CASSLGGPWTGGDTEAFF. For the CDR3, the DNA is TGTGCCAGCAGCTTAGGGGGGCCCTGGACAGGCGGGGACACTGAAGCTTTCTTT.

A few counts support this clone. V usage is TRBV27 and J usage is TRBJ2-1; D not resolved. Germline CDR1 MNHEY, CDR2 SMNVEV (reference sequence). The CDR3 is 19 amino acids. Trimming removed 8 bases at V and 3 bases at J, with 29 bases between. This CDR3 is CASSLVGPRPSYLYNEQFF. CDR3 nucleotide sequence: TGTGCCAGCTCCTTAGTAGGCCCTCGGCCAAGCTATCTCTACAATGAGCAGTTCTTC.

The genes are TRBV6-6 and TRBJ2-7, with 8 bases identical to TRBD2. The CDR3 loop spans 16 amino acids. V was clipped by 8 bases and J by 2 bases; unmatched bases: 14. In germline, CDR1 is MNHNY, CDR2 SVGAGI (reference sequence). The CDR3: CASSSHGGATPYEQYF. DNA of the CDR3: TGTGCCAGCTCTTCCCACGGGGGGGCTACCCCCTACGAGCAGTACTTC.

This clone was detected a few times. The chain is built from TRBV30 and TRBJ1-1; D remains ambiguous. The germline V gene has CDR1 GTSNPN and CDR2 SVGIG (reference sequence). V was clipped by 3 bases and J by 5 bases, with 10 bases between them. The CDR3 consists of 12 residues. The DNA for the CDR3 is TGTGCCTGGAGATCAGTGGGGACTGAAGCTTTCTTT. Translating gives CAWRSVGTEAFF.

The chain links TRBV27 to TRBJ1-1; 8 nucleotides align to TRBD1. J gave up 8 bases and V 5 bases, and 7 bases lay outside the gene matches. The CDR3 spans 13 residues. Germline loops: CDR1 MNHEY, CDR2 SMNVEV (reference sequence). CDR3: CASSPGTGWEAFF. CDR3 nucleotides: TGTGCCAGCAGTCCCGGGACAGGATGGGAAGCTTTCTTT.